Sequencing of this TCR beta chain was carried out in a study of blood T cell repertoires in COVID-19. Turning to the study itself: Both acute and convalescent COVID-19 samples were obtained from the United States, Italy and Spain.

Libraries were prepared by immunoSEQ multiplex PCR; TCRdb keeps only in-frame clonotypes and omits some of them. The sample carries about 70,000 clones, around 85% recorded once. The germline CDR1 and CDR2 sequences are SNHLY and FYNNEI. This CDR3 has 12 residues. Trimming removed 8 bases from V and 5 bases from J, with 12 bases in between. Sequencing input: peripheral blood. This clonotype was obtained from a man aged 80 or over with acute or convalescent COVID-19. The chain has TRBV2 and TRBJ1-1; no clear D. This CDR3 is CASPVRGTEAFF. The CDR3 bases are TGTGCCAGCCCGGTCCGGGGAACTGAAGCTTTCTTT.